This T cell receptor (beta chain) was documented in a study of OX40 agonist ivuxolimab in advanced cancers. Whole-study context: Hepatocellular carcinoma, melanoma, renal cell or head and neck cancer affected the dose-escalation patients. General observations from the study: The specificity for antigen of the expanded peripheral T cells was not determined. Some of the nonresponding patients also showed low levels of normalized T-cell clonal expansion.

From germline, CDR1 is GTSNPN and CDR2 SVGIG (reference sequence). The CDR3 runs 12 residues. V lost 8 bases, J lost 10 bases, and 15 bases lay in between. The protocol was immunoSEQ multiplex PCR, while the TCRdb copy is restricted to in-frame clones and leaves out a portion. This table has approximately 66,000 clones, around 87% appearing once. Of note for this clone: The antigen is undetermined.

This chain links TRBV30 with TRBJ1-6; the D gene is possibly TRBD1 (5 bases). This sample comprised CD4+ or CD8+ T cells sorted from blood, obtained in a trial of the OX40 agonist ivuxolimab. This receptor was identified in an adult with an advanced solid tumor such as melanoma, head and neck, liver or kidney cancer. The DNA for the CDR3 is TGTGCCGGAGACCAGGGAGGCTCACCCCTCCACTTT. It encodes CAGDQGGSPLHF.